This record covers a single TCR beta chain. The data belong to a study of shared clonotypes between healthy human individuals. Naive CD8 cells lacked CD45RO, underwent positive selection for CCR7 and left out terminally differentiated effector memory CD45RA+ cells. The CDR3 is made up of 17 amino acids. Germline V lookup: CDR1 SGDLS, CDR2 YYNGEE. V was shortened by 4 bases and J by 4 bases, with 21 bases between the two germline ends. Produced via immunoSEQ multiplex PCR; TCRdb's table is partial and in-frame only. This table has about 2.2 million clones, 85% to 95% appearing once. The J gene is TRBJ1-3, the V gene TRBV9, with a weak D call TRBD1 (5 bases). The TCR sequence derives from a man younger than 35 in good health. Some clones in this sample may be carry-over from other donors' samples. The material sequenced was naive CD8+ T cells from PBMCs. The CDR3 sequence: CASSTNLVGVVGNTIYF. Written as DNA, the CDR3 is TGTGCCAGCAGCACCAACCTCGTGGGGGTAGTGGGAAACACCATATATTTT.